This T cell receptor beta chain was captured in a study of blood T cell repertoires in COVID-19. Study in general: T cells, B-cell-depleted T cells, or PBMCs provided the cDNA or gDNA that served as material.

The CDR3 loop spans 17 amino acids. Trimming cost V 4 bases and J 5 bases; bases outside gene matches: 13. Germline CDR1 reads MGHRA; CDR2 reads YSYEKL. Original analysis: Reference gene primers were amplified, and this amplification served to estimate nucleated cell counts. The protocol was immunoSEQ multiplex PCR, while the TCRdb copy is restricted to in-frame clones and leaves out a portion. V, J and clone size are those of that table, while D and trimming were read from the DNA. The sample records 280,000 or so clones, roughly 85% being singletons. Sequenced input: PBMCs or T cells enriched from blood (not recorded which). This sequence joins TRBV4-1 and TRBJ2-5; TRBD2 aligns across 10 bases. This TCR was sampled from a young man who had recovered from COVID-19. The CDR3 DNA sequence: TGCGCCAGCAGCCGTCTTCAGCGGGGGGGCTTAGGGGAGACCCAGTACTTC. Translated, it gives CASSRLQRGGLGETQYF.